The 30 T cell receptor beta chains below come from one sample, sequenced in a study of blood T cells in healthy people across ages. Together with a sample-barcoded 5' primer, a J-beta primer mix was included in a second PCR lasting about 7 to 11 cycles. TCRdb reanalysed the 5' RACE reads using MiXCR and keeps one entry per CDR3 protein. This sample yields 780,000 or so distinct CDR3 sequences, of which approximately 55% are seen a single time; around 41% belongs to the top ten. The sequenced sample was blood. The receptors come from a man older than 75 in good health.

A few counts support this clonotype. The chain couples TRBV27 to TRBJ2-3, with TRBD1 matching over 10 bases. In germline, CDR1 is MNHEY, CDR2 SMNVEV (reference sequence). The CDR3 has 14 residues. Germline trimming cut 5 bases from V and 14 bases from J; bases unmatched to any gene: 13. In nucleotides, the CDR3 is TGTGCCAGCAGTGGACAGGGGGATATCCGATACGCGTATTTT. It translates to CASSGQGDIRYAYF.

This clonotype has more than one count but fewer than ten. The chain links TRBV7-9 to TRBJ1-3; no firm D call. Trimming removed 10 bases at V and 0 bases at J, with 7 bases between. This CDR3 has 12 amino acids. Germline assignment: CDR1 SEHNR and CDR2 FQNEAQ (reference sequence). The CDR3 protein is CATWDSGNTIYF. CDR3 DNA: TGTGCCACATGGGACTCTGGAAACACCATATATTTT. Full variable domain (missing parts from reference TRBV7-9 and TRBJ1-3): DTGVSQNPRHKITKRGQNVTFRCDPISEHNRLYWYRQTLGQGPEFLTYFQNEAQLEKSRLLSDRFSAERPKGSFSTLEIQRTEQGDSAMYLCATWDSGNTIYFGEGSWLTVV.

The chain employs TRBV4-1 and TRBJ2-5; 10 nucleotides line up with TRBD2. The assigned J gene may be wrong: the sequence end matches TRBJ2-7 better. The CDR3 is made up of 15 amino acids. CDR1 is MGHRA, CDR2 YSYEKL, per germline. CDR3 sequence: CASSQDGTSVYEQYF. The CDR3 nucleotides are TGCGCCAGCAGCCAAGACGGGACTAGCGTTTACGAGCAGTACTTC.

This clonotype occurred once. This chain uses TRBV29-1 with TRBJ2-1; D is possibly TRBD2 (6 bases). CDR1 is SQVTM and CDR2 is ANQGSEA in the germline V gene. This CDR3 has 11 residues. The chain's CDR3 is CGGVFATEQFF. CDR3 coding DNA: TGCGGAGGGGTTTTTGCGACTGAGCAGTTCTTC.

This clonotype was seen a handful of times. V usage is TRBV20-1 and J usage is TRBJ2-1, with D perhaps matching TRBD2 (6 bases). Trimming pared 5 bases from V and 9 bases from J, leaving 11 bases between. The CDR3 length is 11 residues. CDR1 and CDR2 from the germline V gene are DFQATT and SNEGSKA (reference sequence). As DNA, the CDR3 is TGCAGTGCTTTGGCCGGGAGTGAGCAGTTCTTC. Translation gives CSALAGSEQFF.

This clonotype was counted only a few times. The chain uses TRBV5-5 and TRBJ2-3; D not certain. Germline values: CDR1 SGHKS, CDR2 YYEKEE (reference sequence). The CDR3 runs 12 residues. V lost 4 bases and J 2 bases, leaving 5 bases between the germline ends. CDR3 nucleotides: TGTGCCAGCAGCCAACCCACAGATACGCAGTATTTT. This translates into CASSQPTDTQYF.

The V call is TRBV7-6, the J call TRBJ2-7, with D perhaps given as TRBD1 or TRBD2 (5 bases each). There are 12 residues in the CDR3. Trimming shortened V by 8 bases and J by 8 bases, and 16 bases separated the two germline ends. The V gene's germline CDR1 is SGHVS and CDR2 FNYEAQ. This CDR3 is CASWDQMGQQYF. For the CDR3, the DNA is TGTGCCAGCTGGGACCAAATGGGTCAGCAGTACTTC.

The chain employs TRBV5-1 and TRBJ2-3, with 13 bases matching TRBD2. V shed 3 bases, J shed 14 bases, and the junction held 18 bases outside the gene matches. Per the germline V gene, CDR1 is SGHRS and CDR2 is YFSETQ. This CDR3 spans 17 amino acids. Written as DNA, the CDR3 is TGCGCCAGCAGCTCTACCGGACTAGCGGGAGAGTACAGATACGCGTATTTT. Translating gives CASSSTGLAGEYRYAYF.

The chain links TRBV12-3 or TRBV12-4 to TRBJ2-1, with D perhaps assigned TRBD1 or TRBD2 (5 bases each). The end of the DNA is better explained by TRBJ2-7, so the J call may be wrong. The CDR3 totals 14 residues. The CDR3 sequence: CASGTGTSDNEQYF. The CDR3, as DNA: TGTGCCAGCGGGACCGGGACGTCCGACAATGAGCAGTACTTC.

The V call is TRBV21-1, the J call TRBJ2-3; TRBD1 is taken as the D call from the table, unchecked against the DNA. TRBV21-1 is a documented pseudogene. The CDR3 sequence is 17 residues long. The CDR3 DNA follows: TGTGCCAGCAGCAAACCGGGACAGGGGGCGAAGCACAGAGACGCGTATTTT. The encoded protein is CASSKPGQGAKHRDAYF.

This clonotype was observed a few times. The chain uses TRBV29-1 and TRBJ2-1; D possibly corresponds to TRBD1 (5 bases). The CDR3 is made up of 10 amino acids. V lost 4 bases to trimming and J lost 11 bases, with 9 bases between them. Germline CDR1 and CDR2: SQVTM and ANQGSEA. The chain's CDR3 is CSVGQGKQFF. In DNA, the CDR3 is TGCAGCGTTGGGCAGGGAAAGCAGTTCTTC.

This clonotype was counted a few times. The chain has TRBV20-1 and TRBJ1-2; the D gene is possibly TRBD1 (5 bases). The V and J ends lost 6 bases and 3 bases respectively, with 14 bases between them. CDR3 length: 13 residues. Germline lookup yields CDR1 DFQATT and CDR2 SNEGSKA (reference sequence). This chain's CDR3 is CSAPGGTYYGYTF. The CDR3 coding sequence is TGCAGTGCCCCCGGGGGGACCTACTATGGCTACACCTTC.

The gene calls are TRBV7-8 and TRBJ2-3; possible D gene TRBD1, 6 bases. This CDR3 is 13 amino acids long. V lost 1 base and J 14 bases, leaving 16 bases between the germline ends. Looked up from germline, CDR1 is SGHVS and CDR2 is FQNEAQ. The CDR3 DNA reads TGTGCCAGCAGCTTAGATCTGGACAGATACGCGTATTTT. Translated, it gives CASSLDLDRYAYF.

The chain carries TRBV7-9 and TRBJ2-7, with TRBD2 as a possible D gene (6 bases). Per germline, CDR1 SEHNR and CDR2 FQNEAQ (reference sequence). This CDR3 has 15 residues. Trimming removed 5 bases from V and 6 bases from J, with 20 bases in between. CDR3 nucleotide sequence: TGTGCCAGCAGCCCCCAGGGAACTAGCTCTACCGAGCAGTACTTC. It translates to CASSPQGTSSTEQYF.

The genes are TRBV11-1 and TRBJ2-7, with no clear D. Germline V gives CDR1 SGHAT, CDR2 FQDESV (reference sequence). CDR3 length: 13 amino acids. V dropped 1 base and J dropped 4 bases, with 8 bases sitting between them. The CDR3 loop is CASSLVENYEQYF. The DNA of the CDR3 is TGTGCCAGCAGCTTAGTGGAGAATTACGAGCAGTACTTC.

The V gene is TRBV3-1, the J gene TRBJ2-4; D is uncertain. The J call may be incorrect, as the DNA end agrees better with TRBJ2-7. The CDR3 has 14 residues. Germline V gene lookup returns CDR1 LGHDT and CDR2 YNNKEL (reference sequence). In DNA form, the CDR3 reads TGTGCCAGCAGCCTGTCCACGGCTTATCGCGAGCAGTACTTC. It encodes CASSLSTAYREQYF.

This rearrangement joins TRBV27 to TRBJ2-1, with D perhaps matching TRBD2 (5 bases). Germline CDR1 reads MNHEY; CDR2 reads SMNVEV (reference sequence). The CDR3 runs to 13 residues. The germline V and J ends were trimmed by 4 bases and 13 bases, with 17 bases remaining between them. CDR3 in amino acids: CASSSGHWETQFF. The DNA for the CDR3 is TGTGCCAGCAGTTCCGGTCACTGGGAGACCCAGTTCTTC.

This clonotype showed up just a few times. The genes are TRBV29-1 and TRBJ2-4; TRBD1 might be the D (5 bases). The germline V and J ends were trimmed by 7 bases and 8 bases, with 18 bases remaining between them. This CDR3 comprises 13 residues. Germline V gene sequence: CDR1 SQVTM, CDR2 ANQGSEA. The CDR3 here is CSAGEGEGYIQYF. In DNA, the CDR3 is TGCAGCGCTGGAGAAGGGGAAGGGTACATTCAGTACTTC.

The chain is built from TRBV11-2 and TRBJ1-1; D perhaps matches TRBD1 (5 bases). This CDR3 spans 14 amino acids. Germline CDR1 SGHAT, CDR2 FQNNGV. Trimming cost V 8 bases and J 3 bases, with 16 bases left between them. CDR3 sequence reads: CASGADGRYTEAFF. The CDR3, as DNA: TGTGCCAGCGGGGCGGATGGTAGGTACACTGAAGCTTTCTTT.

This clonotype was recorded many times. The gene calls are TRBV24-1 and TRBJ1-5; D is unresolved. Germline V CDR1 and CDR2: KGHDR, SFDVKD. This CDR3 spans 12 amino acids. V lost 3 bases to trimming and J lost 4 bases, with 3 bases between them. The CDR3 sequence: CATSDPNQPQHF. The DNA for the CDR3 is TGTGCCACCAGTGATCCTAATCAGCCCCAGCATTTT.

At least ten counts were recorded for this clonotype. The chain carries TRBV18 and TRBJ2-1; 15 bases line up with TRBD2. The CDR3 extends over 14 amino acids. Germline V gene data show CDR1 as KGHSH and CDR2 as LQKENI. The trim removed 9 bases at V and 10 bases at J, leaving 7 bases unmatched. This CDR3 reads CASRPGLAGGEQFF. The CDR3 DNA reads TGTGCCAGTCGCCCGGGACTAGCGGGAGGCGAGCAGTTCTTC.

V and J are TRBV28 and TRBJ2-7; no firm D call. The CDR3 is made up of 15 amino acids. Germline values: CDR1 MDHEN, CDR2 SYDVKM. V gave up 2 bases and J gave up 2 bases, with 13 bases separating them. CDR3 sequence (DNA): TGTGCCAGCAGTTTACGGCCCAGCGAGGCCTACGAGCAGTACTTC. Protein product: CASSLRPSEAYEQYF. The full variable domain, in which reference TRBV28 and TRBJ2-7 provide the parts outside the CDR3, is DVKVTQSSRYLVKRTGEKVFLECVQDMDHENMFWYRQDPGLGLRLIYFSYDVKMKEKGDIPEGYSVSREKKERFSLILESASTNQTSMYLCASSLRPSEAYEQYFGPGTRLTVT.

V is TRBV9 and J is TRBJ1-1; 7 bases agree with TRBD1. V shed 8 bases and J 0 bases; nucleotides not matched to a gene: 4. This CDR3 has 13 amino acids. Germline V CDR1 and CDR2: SGDLS, YYNGEE. The CDR3 here is CASSTGLNTEAFF. The CDR3 bases are TGTGCCAGTTCGACAGGGTTGAACACTGAAGCTTTCTTT.

This chain uses TRBV20-1 with TRBJ2-3, with TRBD2 matching 9 bases. In germline, CDR1 is DFQATT, CDR2 SNEGSKA (reference sequence). The CDR3 sequence is 17 residues long. V shed 0 bases, J shed 1 base, and the junction held 8 bases outside the gene matches. The CDR3 sequence: CSARDTRGRGGTDTQYF. CDR3 in DNA: TGCAGTGCTAGAGATACTCGCGGGAGGGGGGGCACAGATACGCAGTATTTT.

The V gene is TRBV12-3 or TRBV12-4, the J gene TRBJ2-1, with D possibly being TRBD1 (6 bases). V dropped 0 bases and J dropped 9 bases, with 21 bases sitting between them. The CDR3 extends over 17 amino acids. The CDR3 sequence is CASSLARSDSRMGEQFF. As DNA, the CDR3 is TGTGCCAGCAGTTTAGCGCGATCGGACAGTCGTATGGGTGAGCAGTTCTTC.

The chain joins TRBV20-1 to TRBJ2-7, with D possibly matching TRBD2 (5 bases). Germline CDR1 and CDR2: DFQATT and SNEGSKA (reference sequence). This CDR3 is 14 amino acids long. V lost 1 base and J lost 4, with 14 bases in between. The CDR3 DNA is TGCAGTGCTAGAGGCCTACAAGGAGGTTACGAGCAGTACTTC. It is translated as CSARGLQGGYEQYF.

The chain carries TRBV28 and TRBJ1-5, with D unclear. V was clipped by 6 bases and J by 5 bases, with 17 bases between them. The V gene's germline CDR1 is MDHEN and CDR2 SYDVKM. The length of the CDR3 is 15 residues. CDR3 protein: CASSPGERWDQPQHF. CDR3 bases: TGTGCCAGCAGCCCCGGCGAAAGGTGGGATCAGCCCCAGCATTTT.

The V gene is TRBV5-1, the J gene TRBJ2-3; D unresolved. CDR1 and CDR2 (germline): SGHRS, YFSETQ. The V end was cut by 0 bases, the J end by 6 bases, with 8 bases between. The CDR3 contains 13 residues. CDR3 loop: CASSLDRSDTQYF. Written as DNA, the CDR3 is TGCGCCAGCAGCTTGGACCGGTCGGATACGCAGTATTTT. The full variable domain, in which reference TRBV5-1 and TRBJ2-3 provide the parts outside the CDR3, is KAGVTQTPRYLIKTRGQQVTLSCSPISGHRSVSWYQQTPGQGLQFLFEYFSETQRNKGNFPGRFSGRQFSNSRSEMNVSTLELGDSALYLCASSLDRSDTQYFGPGTRLTVL.

This clonotype was seen more than once but under ten times. The gene calls are TRBV7-2 and TRBJ1-5; D gene unclear. Trimming shortened V by 2 bases and J by 3 bases, and 5 bases separated the two germline ends. CDR3 length: 13 amino acids. Germline V lookup: CDR1 SGHTA, CDR2 FQGNSA. The CDR3 DNA reads TGTGCCAGCAGCTTATGGACCAATCAGCCCCAGCATTTT. This codes for CASSLWTNQPQHF. Full variable domain (remainder filled in from reference TRBV7-2 and TRBJ1-5): GAGVSQSPSNKVTEKGKDVELRCDPISGHTALYWYRQSLGQGLEFLIYFQGNSAPDKSGLPSDRFSAERTGGSVSTLTIQRTQQEDSAVYLCASSLWTNQPQHFGDGTRLSIL.

The sample holds a few counts of this clonotype. This chain links TRBV4-1 with TRBJ2-7, with 8 bases lining up with TRBD1. This CDR3 has 14 amino acids. Germline V lookup: CDR1 MGHRA, CDR2 YSYEKL. V dropped 4 bases and J dropped 3; count of bases not matched to a gene: 5. The CDR3 spells CASSLRTGHYEQYF. CDR3 bases: TGCGCCAGCAGCCTTCGGACAGGGCACTACGAGCAGTACTTC.